Below are 31 T cell receptor beta chains sequenced from a single sample in a study of tumor and adjacent non-tumor tissue in lung cancer. A modified ARM-PCR protocol with three rounds of nested PCR amplified TCRbeta. TCRdb reanalysed the multiplex PCR reads using MiXCR and keeps one entry per CDR3 protein. This sample has approximately 79,000 distinct CDR3 sequences, with roughly two thirds found just once. RNA was extracted from bulk tissue without any cell sorting. The sequenced sample consisted of lung tumor tissue. The receptors were gathered from a man between 65 and 79 years old with non-small cell lung cancer.

This chain joins TRBV5-1 and TRBJ1-1; maybe TRBD1 (5 bases). Trimming shortened V by 3 bases and J by 1 base, and 10 bases separated the two germline ends. This CDR3 is built from 14 residues. Looked up from germline, CDR1 is SGHRS and CDR2 is YFSETQ. DNA of the CDR3: TGCGCCAGCAGCTCAGGGAGGTCGAACACTGAAGCTTTCTTT. Residues: CASSSGRSNTEAFF. Using reference TRBV5-1 and TRBJ1-1 for the parts outside the CDR3, the full variable domain is KAGVTQTPRYLIKTRGQQVTLSCSPISGHRSVSWYQQTPGQGLQFLFEYFSETQRNKGNFPGRFSGRQFSNSRSEMNVSTLELGDSALYLCASSSGRSNTEAFFGQGTRLTVV.

This clonotype was seen just once. The chain carries TRBV29-1 and TRBJ1-1, with a possible D match to TRBD1 (5 bases). CDR1 is SQVTM, CDR2 ANQGSEA, per germline. V gave up 5 bases and J gave up 0 bases, with 13 bases separating them. The CDR3 totals 14 residues. The CDR3 sequence is CSVYCGGLNTEAFF. CDR3 in DNA: TGCAGCGTTTACTGTGGGGGACTGAACACTGAAGCTTTCTTT. Together with reference TRBV29-1 and TRBJ1-1, the CDR3 gives the full variable domain: SAVISQKPSRDICQRGTSLTIQCQVDSQVTMMFWYRQQPGQSLTLIATANQGSEATYESGFVIDKFPISRPNLTFSTLTVSNMSPEDSSIYLCSVYCGGLNTEAFFGQGTRLTVV.

The J gene is TRBJ2-1, the V gene TRBV2, with TRBD2 matching over 7 bases. J gave up 0 bases and V 7 bases, and 12 bases lay outside the gene matches. This CDR3 is 17 amino acids long. Per the germline V gene, CDR1 is SNHLY and CDR2 is FYNNEI. CDR3 DNA sequence: TGTGCCAGCAAGGCGGGAGAGGGATGGGTCTCCTACAATGAGCAGTTCTTC. It translates to CASKAGEGWVSYNEQFF.

The genes are TRBV6-5 and TRBJ2-6, with a weak D call TRBD2 (7 bases). This CDR3 is 17 amino acids long. The germline CDR1 and CDR2 sequences are MNHEY and SVGAGI. Trimming took off 6 bases at V and 5 bases at J, with 20 bases between the two ends. CDR3 loop: CASSTDGGLSRANVLTF. The CDR3 nucleotides are TGTGCCAGCAGCACGGACGGGGGGCTCTCCAGGGCCAACGTCCTGACTTTC.

With regard to this clonotype: The CDR3 end shows no conserved phenylalanine or tryptophan, and so a read error is likely. This sequence joins TRBV12-3 or TRBV12-4 and TRBJ2-1; TRBD1 matches at 9 bases. The junction had 14 bases not matched to a gene; V was cut back by 5 bases and J by 9 bases. The CDR3 loop spans 16 amino acids. CDR3 sequence (DNA): TGTGCCAGCAGTCCGCTTCGGGACAGGGCCTGGGCTGAGCAGTTCTTA. Protein: CASSPLRDRAWAEQFL.

Turning to this clonotype: At one end, the junction sequence differs from germline, possibly due to a read error. CDR3 sequence (DNA): TGTGTCAGCAGCTTCCGCCAGGGGGGAAAACTGTTTTTT. It translates to CVSSFRQGGKLFF. The rearrangement uses TRBV11-2 and TRBJ1-4, with 7 nucleotides matching TRBD1. The germline V gene encodes CDR1 SGHAT and CDR2 FQNNGV. This CDR3 has 13 amino acids.

The chain couples TRBV28 to TRBJ1-1; D gene uncertain. V gave up 5 bases and J gave up 1 base, with 14 bases separating them. The germline CDR1 and CDR2 sequences are MDHEN and SYDVKM. The CDR3 length is 15 residues. In DNA form, the CDR3 reads TGTGCCAGCAGTCCCGGAGATCGGGAGAACACTGAAGCTTTCTTT. Translated: CASSPGDRENTEAFF.

The V call is TRBV29-1, the J call TRBJ1-4; D is possibly TRBD1 (6 bases). The CDR3 consists of 13 residues. CDR1 and CDR2 (germline): SQVTM, ANQGSEA. Trimming stripped 8 bases from V and 7 bases from J, with 17 bases between. The CDR3 DNA reads TGCAGCATCTCAGACAGGCAGGCTGAAAAACTGTTTTTT. Amino acid sequence: CSISDRQAEKLFF.

Worth noting for this clonotype: An end of the junction does not agree with germline; a read error may underlie this. The rearrangement uses TRBV11-2 and TRBJ2-5; no clear D gene. Germline V gene data show CDR1 as SGHAT and CDR2 as FQNNGV. The CDR3 totals 15 residues. The CDR3 DNA reads TGTACCAGCAGCCCCCGTTGTGGGCAGTCAGAGACCCAGTACTTC. Translation gives CTSSPRCGQSETQYF.

This clonotype has more than one count but fewer than ten. This rearrangement joins TRBV28 to TRBJ2-7, with TRBD2 identical over 10 bases. This CDR3 has 15 amino acids. Germline V gene data show CDR1 as MDHEN and CDR2 as SYDVKM. The J segment lost 0 bases and the V segment lost 5 bases, leaving 4 bases of the junction unmatched. CDR3 nucleotide sequence: TGTGCCAGCAGTGATAGCGGGAGGAGCTCCTACGAGCAGTACTTC. It yields the protein CASSDSGRSSYEQYF. The complete variable domain, with remaining parts taken from reference TRBV28 and TRBJ2-7, reads DVKVTQSSRYLVKRTGEKVFLECVQDMDHENMFWYRQDPGLGLRLIYFSYDVKMKEKGDIPEGYSVSREKKERFSLILESASTNQTSMYLCASSDSGRSSYEQYFGPGTRLTVT.

On this clonotype: A junction end diverges from the germline sequence, so it may reflect a read error. The rearrangement uses TRBV5-1 and TRBJ2-1, with D maybe TRBD2 (6 bases). The CDR3 sequence is 18 residues long. Germline V lookup: CDR1 SGHRS, CDR2 YFSETQ. CDR3 residues: CASSSVGGVRTSYNELLF. The CDR3 DNA follows: TGCGCCAGCAGCTCGGTCGGGGGAGTACGGACGTCCTACAATGAGCTGCTCTTC.

In its sample, this clonotype was seen a few times. A clone one base away is much larger, so this may be a read error. CDR3 loop: CASSLLVGGQDTQYF. The CDR3 coding sequence is TGTGCCAGCAGCTTGTTAGTGGGAGGACAAGATACGCAGTATTTT. The chain recombines TRBV5-4 with TRBJ2-3; D is possibly TRBD2 (6 bases). Trimming took 1 base from V and 5 from J, leaving 14 bases between them. This CDR3 spans 15 amino acids. The germline gives CDR1 SGHNT, CDR2 YYREEE (reference sequence).

This chain links TRBV5-1 with TRBJ2-1; 8 bases align to TRBD1. Trimming cost V 3 bases and J 9 bases; bases outside gene matches: 5. Germline-derived CDR1 and CDR2 are SGHRS and YFSETQ. The CDR3 runs 13 residues. CDR3 amino acids: CASSSTGVSEQFF. The CDR3 DNA follows: TGCGCCAGCAGCTCGACAGGGGTGTCTGAGCAGTTCTTC.

As to this clonotype: Its ends do not fully match the called genes, so a read error is possible. The chain joins TRBV7-9 to TRBJ1-5, with a weak D call TRBD1 (5 bases). The CDR3 has 14 amino acids. CDR1 is SEHNR and CDR2 is FQNEAQ in the germline V gene (reference sequence). CDR3 loop: CDSSFSGANQPQHF. The CDR3 nucleotides are TGTGACAGCAGCTTTTCCGGGGCGAATCAGCCCCAGCATTTT. The variable domain in full, with the rest retrieved from reference TRBV7-9 and TRBJ1-5, is DTGVSQNPRHKITKRGQNVTFRCDPISEHNRLYWYRQTLGQGPEFLTYFQNEAQLEKSRLLSDRFSAERPKGSFSTLEIQRTEQGDSAMYLCDSSFSGANQPQHFGDGTRLSIL.

The chain uses TRBV28 and TRBJ1-5; D remains unclear. The germline V and J ends were trimmed by 7 bases and 0 bases, with 22 bases remaining between them. In germline, CDR1 is MDHEN, CDR2 SYDVKM. The CDR3 runs to 18 residues. The CDR3 DNA follows: TGTGCCAGCACGTCGGCGGGTCTGGGGATATATAGCAATCAGCCCCAGCATTTT. It translates to CASTSAGLGIYSNQPQHF.

The V and J genes are TRBV28 and TRBJ2-1; no reliable D call. Trimming removed 8 bases from V and 4 bases from J, with 39 bases in between. Germline CDR1 is MDHEN and CDR2 is SYDVKM. The CDR3 loop spans 22 amino acids. CDR3 residues: CASCPRLLTLALSRLIYNEQFF. The CDR3 DNA reads TGTGCCAGCTGTCCCCGCCTACTGACTCTGGCCCTGTCGAGACTGATATACAATGAGCAGTTCTTC.

This clonotype was counted between two and nine times. This chain joins TRBV7-8 and TRBJ2-2, with D possibly TRBD2 on 6 matching bases. CDR1 and CDR2 (germline): SGHVS, FQNEAQ. The V and J ends lost 10 bases and 9 bases respectively, with 21 bases between them. This CDR3 spans 14 amino acids. CDR3 in DNA: TGTGCCAATACCCTATCTAGCGCAAGCAGGGAGCTGTTTTTT. Amino acid sequence: CANTLSSASRELFF.

With regard to this clonotype: Possible read error: a much larger clone is one base away. The chain couples TRBV4-1 to TRBJ1-2, with 8 bases that match TRBD1. Germline V CDR1 and CDR2: MGHRA, YSYEKL. The CDR3 runs to 14 residues. Here the CDR3 DNA reads TGCGCCAGCAGCCAAGATCAGGGGGCCTATGGCTACATCTTC. It is translated as CASSQDQGAYGYIF.

This clonotype showed up many times. The rearrangement links TRBV6-5 to TRBJ2-1, with 10 positions matching TRBD1. There are 13 residues in the CDR3. Germline V gene lookup returns CDR1 MNHEY and CDR2 SVGAGI. Trimming took 10 bases from V and 6 from J; bases not matched to a gene: 6. The CDR3 protein is CATGGTGVNEQFF. For the CDR3, the DNA is TGTGCCACCGGGGGGACAGGGGTCAATGAGCAGTTCTTC.

This clonotype has only a few counts. A read error is possible here, since a much larger clone lies one base away. The chain links TRBV29-1 to TRBJ2-7; TRBD1 agrees at 9 bases. V shed 7 bases, J shed 7 bases, and the junction held 8 bases outside the gene matches. Germline CDR1 is SQVTM and CDR2 is ANQGSEA. There are 12 residues in the CDR3. This CDR3 reads CSAGDRAGEQYF. The CDR3 region has the DNA TGCAGCGCAGGGGACAGGGCTGGGGAGCAGTACTTC.

With respect to this clonotype: This sequence may be a read error, since a much larger clone differs from it by one base. The conserved closing phenylalanine or tryptophan is absent in this CDR3, likely reflecting a read error. This chain uses TRBV24-1 with TRBJ2-1; 8 bases are shared with TRBD2. This CDR3 comprises 16 residues. Per the germline V gene, CDR1 is KGHDR and CDR2 is SFDVKD. The V segment lost 4 bases and the J segment 3 bases; nucleotides outside the gene matches: 7. The CDR3 coding sequence is TGTGCCACCAGTGACGCAACTAGCGGAGGCTACAATGAGCAGTTCTTA. It yields the protein CATSDATSGGYNEQFL.

On this clonotype itself: One end of the junction does not line up with germline, which may come from a read error. The chain is built from TRBV11-2 and TRBJ2-7, with a tentative D call TRBD2 (7 bases). The CDR3 totals 15 residues. The germline V gene encodes CDR1 SGHAT and CDR2 FQNNGV. The CDR3 reads CASSLEGRGAYEQCF. The CDR3 coding sequence is TGTGCCAGCAGCTTAGAGGGACGGGGGGCCTACGAGCAGTGTTTC. Full variable domain (rest looked up from reference TRBV11-2 and TRBJ2-7): EAGVAQSPRYKIIEKRQSVAFWCNPISGHATLYWYQQILGQGPKLLIQFQNNGVVDDSQLPKDRFSAERLKGVDSTLKIQPAKLEDSAVYLCASSLEGRGAYEQCFGPGTRLTVT.

Worth noting for this clonotype: A much larger clone is a single base away; this may be a read error. This chain uses TRBV5-6 with TRBJ2-5; either TRBD1 or TRBD2 may supply D (6 bases each). The germline gives CDR1 SGHDT, CDR2 YYEEEE. This CDR3 contains 17 residues. CDR3 DNA: TGTGCCAACAGCCCGCCCCGGGGGCCCCTTTGGAGAGAGACCCAGTACTTC. Translated: CANSPPRGPLWRETQYF.

A word on this clonotype: A single base separates this from a much larger clone, so it may be a read error. This chain uses TRBV12-3 or TRBV12-4 with TRBJ2-1; 11 bases are shared with TRBD2. The CDR3 consists of 11 residues. In DNA, the CDR3 is TGTGTCAGCAGTGAAGGGACTAGCGGATTCTTC. It translates to CVSSEGTSGFF.

This clonotype has at least ten counts. This chain joins TRBV7-9 and TRBJ2-5; TRBD2 is a possible D gene (5 bases). The CDR3 runs to 13 residues. Deletions cut 2 bases from V and 4 bases from J, with 8 bases between. CDR1 is SEHNR, CDR2 FQNEAQ, per germline (reference sequence). Here the CDR3 reads CASSLLARETQYF. CDR3 in DNA: TGTGCCAGCAGCTTACTAGCACGAGAGACCCAGTACTTC.

A note on this clonotype: The CDR3 does not end in the conserved phenylalanine or tryptophan, so this is likely a read error. V is TRBV12-3 or TRBV12-4 and J is TRBJ2-4; possibly TRBD1 or TRBD2 for D (5 bases each). V was shortened by 2 bases and J by 1 base, with 6 bases between the two germline ends. The CDR3 is made up of 14 amino acids. This chain's CDR3 is CASSLWGAKNIQYL. The CDR3 coding sequence is TGTGCCAGCAGTTTATGGGGGGCCAAAAACATTCAGTACTTA.

The chain employs TRBV11-2 and TRBJ1-2; D is uncertain. V was clipped by 10 bases and J by 9 bases, with 18 bases between them. The germline V gene has CDR1 SGHAT and CDR2 FQNNGV. CDR3 size: 12 residues. The CDR3 protein is CANTVQGSCYTF. The CDR3 DNA reads as TGTGCCAACACCGTCCAAGGTAGCTGCTACACCTTC.

About this clonotype itself: One end of the junction does not line up with germline, which may come from a read error. The J gene is TRBJ2-1, the V gene TRBV7-9, with 9 positions matching TRBD2. The germline gives CDR1 SEHNR, CDR2 FQNEAQ (reference sequence). The CDR3 is 15 residues long. The CDR3 here is CASSFVRGGRSEQLF. Here the CDR3 DNA reads TGTGCCAGCAGCTTTGTGCGGGGGGGCCGCAGTGAGCAGCTCTTC. Looking up the rest from reference TRBV7-9 and TRBJ2-1 gives the full variable domain: DTGVSQNPRHKITKRGQNVTFRCDPISEHNRLYWYRQTLGQGPEFLTYFQNEAQLEKSRLLSDRFSAERPKGSFSTLEIQRTEQGDSAMYLCASSFVRGGRSEQLFGPGTRLTVL.

This chain links TRBV28 with TRBJ2-1, with 11 bases lining up with TRBD1. The junction had 11 bases not matched to a gene; V was cut back by 6 bases and J by 7 bases. CDR1 is MDHEN and CDR2 is SYDVKM in the germline V gene. The CDR3 consists of 16 residues. The CDR3 here is CASRKGGTGGKNEQFF. DNA for the CDR3: TGTGCCAGCAGAAAAGGCGGGACAGGGGGTAAAAATGAGCAGTTCTTC.

This clonotype was detected only a few times. With a much larger clone just one base away, this may be a read error. The chain combines TRBV29-1 with TRBJ1-1; D gene unclear. Germline V gives CDR1 SQVTM, CDR2 ANQGSEA. Trimming removed 3 bases at V and 3 bases at J, with 5 bases between. The CDR3 totals 11 residues. CDR3: CSVELHTEAFF. In DNA form, the CDR3 reads TGCAGCGTTGAGCTGCACACTGAAGCTTTCTTT.

On this clonotype itself: Lacking the conserved final phenylalanine or tryptophan, this CDR3 likely reflects a read error. V and J are TRBV4-1 and TRBJ2-3, with no clear D. The CDR3 runs to 15 residues. Germline CDR1 is MGHRA and CDR2 is YSYEKL. CDR3 in amino acids: CASSPHGHDTDTQYL. DNA for the CDR3: TGCGCCAGCAGCCCACACGGGCACGACACAGATACACAGTATTTG.